This TCR beta chain was found in a study of T cell changes during pregnancy in multiple sclerosis. Germline CDR1 MDHEN, CDR2 SYDVKM. V was pared by 5 bases and J by 3 bases, with 10 bases of the junction left unmatched. The CDR3 runs 18 residues. Method: immunoSEQ multiplex PCR; TCRdb's copy keeps in-frame clones and lacks some. The sample consists of fewer than 65,000 clones, 93% of them appearing once. V gene TRBV28 combines with J gene TRBJ2-6; 10 bases are shared with TRBD2. The specimen was peripheral blood, collected in the second trimester of pregnancy. This TCR was sampled from a female donor with multiple sclerosis, enrolled in a pregnancy study. CDR3 sequence (DNA): TGTGCCAGCAGTCCGAGCGGGAGGGCCAGAAGTGGGGCCAACGTCCTGACTTTC. Its translation: CASSPSGRARSGANVLTF.